The following is a T cell receptor beta chain sequence with its context. Its antigen is unknown. Time point in this sample: pre-treatment sample, taken before nivolumab and TIL therapy. Most excised metastases sampled were pleural nodules or supraclavicular lymph nodes. This sample is drawn from a study of TIL therapy for anti-PD-1-resistant metastatic lung cancer. Looking at the study overall: Patients had a median age of 54 years (range roughly 35-85).

There are 15 residues in the CDR3. Trimming removed 4 bases from V and 6 bases from J; junction bases left unmatched: 12. Germline V gene lookup returns CDR1 MDHEN and CDR2 SYDVKM. Study conclusions and caveats: Many TIL product clones were absent from baseline tumor, suggesting clonal contraction.

Sequencing used immunoSEQ v3. Measured with immunoSEQ multiplex PCR; TCRdb has only the in-frame clones, and not every one. The top ten clones hold roughly 8.7% of a sample with thousands of clones, almost 65% of them seen once. The chain is built from TRBV28 and TRBJ2-7; 7 bases line up with TRBD2. This clonotype was sampled from a man in his 70s with non-small cell lung cancer. The sequencing here drew on tumor tissue, taken at baseline. The CDR3 is CASSSERDFVGEQYF. The CDR3 DNA reads TGTGCCAGCAGTTCGGAGCGGGATTTCGTTGGCGAGCAGTACTTC. The complete variable domain, with remaining parts taken from reference TRBV28 and TRBJ2-7, reads DVKVTQSSRYLVKRTGEKVFLECVQDMDHENMFWYRQDPGLGLRLIYFSYDVKMKEKGDIPEGYSVSREKKERFSLILESASTNQTSMYLCASSSERDFVGEQYFGPGTRLTVT.